This T cell receptor (beta chain) was sequenced during a study of beta chain features in type 1 diabetes. Of note for this clone: What it binds is unknown.

Trimming took 4 bases from V and 4 from J; bases not matched to a gene: 6. The CDR3 totals 15 residues. Per the germline V gene, CDR1 is LGHNA and CDR2 is YNFKEQ. General study results and limits: Cells that show high TCR expression could be over-represented by cDNA sequencing. A moderate, significant TCRB CDR3 shortening appeared in type 1 diabetes across four CD4+ subsets.

Naive, central memory, regulatory and stem cell-like memory cells within the CD4+ compartment were sorted using CD45RO/CCR7/CD25/CD127/CD95/CD27. cDNA synthesis used the whole RNA isolate, giving expressed TCRB sequences. The data were produced by immunoSEQ multiplex PCR, yet TCRdb's version contains in-frame clones alone and is incomplete. The sample consists of 350,000 to 450,000 clones, approximately 12% of them appearing once. Sequencing was performed on naive CD4+ T cells from blood. The chain couples TRBV4-2 to TRBJ2-2; TRBD2 matches 7 bases. The origin of this receptor is a woman under 30 with type 1 diabetes. The CDR3 nucleotides read TGTGCCAGCAGCCGCGGCTCGGGAGGCACCGGGGAGCTGTTTTTT. Protein: CASSRGSGGTGELFF.